This T cell receptor beta chain derives from a study of Ad26.COV2.S vaccination and SARS-CoV-2 variants. Turning to the study itself: Vaccine-arm donor from the placebo-controlled COV1001 Ad26.COV2.S trial. Intramuscular Ad26.COV2.S at 5x10^10 or 1x10^11 viral particles.

The germline V gene encodes CDR1 LGHNA and CDR2 YSLEER. This CDR3 spans 20 amino acids. Trimming took 2 bases from V and 5 from J, leaving 28 bases between them. Sequenced by immunoSEQ multiplex PCR; TCRdb stores in-frame clones only, minus some. The sample yields roughly 460,000 clones, 80% to 90% seen once. Treatment in this sample: around 19 received Ad26.COV2.S at low or high dose, single or two shots; 5 received placebo; per-sample allocation not given. Day 63 after the first vaccine or placebo injection was the time point for sampling. The individual, an adult aged 18-55 years, was a donor in Boston. This clone has just one count.

This receptor was obtained from a person between 18 and 60 years old who received the Ad26.COV2.S COVID-19 vaccine or a placebo. The J gene is TRBJ1-5, the V gene TRBV4-3; TRBD1 might be the D (5 bases). Source: peripheral blood, taken in a trial of Ad26.COV2.S vaccine versus placebo. The chain's CDR3 is CASSQLLPETAQVRDQPQHF. CDR3 nucleotides: TGCGCCAGCAGCCAACTCCTTCCGGAGACAGCCCAGGTGAGGGATCAGCCCCAGCATTTT.